The 15 T cell receptor beta chains reported below all come from one sample, sequenced in a study of cytomegalovirus exposure and HLA in healthy donors. The PCR was carried out with 60 Vbeta primers and 13 Jbeta primers. Clones were sequenced by immunoSEQ multiplex PCR, and TCRdb holds only the in-frame ones, with some missing. Here the sample spans 30,000 or so clones, less than 70% being singletons. Material: PBMCs. The receptors shown here come from a man aged 50-59 years in good health and CMV-seropositive.

The chain uses TRBV7-2 and TRBJ1-5; D unresolved. CDR1 and CDR2 (germline): SGHTA, FQGNSA. The ends were cut back, 1 base at V and 7 bases at J, with 8 bases in the middle. This CDR3 has 13 residues. The CDR3 spells CASSLGRKQPQHF. Here the CDR3 DNA reads TGTGCCAGCAGCTTAGGGAGGAAACAGCCCCAGCATTTT. Full variable domain (rest looked up from reference TRBV7-2 and TRBJ1-5): GAGVSQSPSNKVTEKGKDVELRCDPISGHTALYWYRQSLGQGLEFLIYFQGNSAPDKSGLPSDRFSAERTGGSVSTLTIQRTQQEDSAVYLCASSLGRKQPQHFGDGTRLSIL.

This chain connects TRBV15 to TRBJ1-2; 11 bases agree with TRBD1. V was clipped by 8 bases and J by 4 bases; unmatched bases: 3. This CDR3 has 13 amino acids. CDR1 and CDR2 from the germline V gene are LNHNV and YYDKDF (reference sequence). CDR3 nucleotides: TGTGCCACCCGGACAGGGGGCGGCTATGGCTACACCTTC. Protein sequence: CATRTGGGYGYTF.

The rearrangement joins TRBV29-1 to TRBJ2-1; 14 bases map to TRBD2. CDR1 SQVTM and CDR2 ANQGSEA come from the germline V gene. V lost 6 bases, J lost 9 bases, and 7 bases stayed unmatched. The CDR3 loop spans 14 amino acids. The CDR3 reads CSVVGLAGGFEQFF. Here the CDR3 DNA reads TGCAGCGTCGTAGGACTAGCGGGGGGTTTTGAGCAGTTCTTC.

This chain uses TRBV6-4 with TRBJ2-3; 8 bases match TRBD2. This CDR3 has 15 amino acids. Germline CDR1 reads MRHNA; CDR2 reads SNTAGT. V gave up 6 bases and J gave up 5 bases; unmatched junction bases: 10. The CDR3 DNA sequence: TGTGCCAGCAGCCCCGCCGGGACTAGGGGAGATACGCAGTATTTT. Protein sequence: CASSPAGTRGDTQYF.

This rearrangement joins TRBV29-1 to TRBJ2-2; D possibly corresponds to TRBD1 (6 bases). This CDR3 spans 13 amino acids. Trimming cost V 8 bases and J 4 bases, with 14 bases left between them. The germline V gene has CDR1 SQVTM and CDR2 ANQGSEA. In nucleotides, the CDR3 is TGCAGCCTAAAAGGGGGACCCACCGGGGAGCTGTTTTTT. Protein sequence: CSLKGGPTGELFF.

The chain joins TRBV4-1 to TRBJ1-1, with D perhaps TRBD1 (6 bases). CDR1 and CDR2 from the germline V gene are MGHRA and YSYEKL. V lost 6 bases to trimming and J lost 1 base, with 12 bases between them. CDR3 length equals 14 residues. CDR3 sequence reads: CASRQLGQNTEAFF. CDR3 DNA: TGCGCCAGCAGGCAGTTGGGACAGAACACTGAAGCTTTCTTT.

The J gene is TRBJ1-2, the V gene TRBV11-2, with D perhaps TRBD1 (6 bases). The CDR3 contains 14 residues. Germline V gene sequence: CDR1 SGHAT, CDR2 FQNNGV. Trimming left V 1 base short and J 2 bases short, with 8 bases between. The CDR3 DNA is TGTGCCAGCAGCTTAGGGACAGTCAACTATGGCTACACCTTC. This codes for CASSLGTVNYGYTF.

This clone was detected only once. The rearrangement joins TRBV6-1 to TRBJ1-5, with 8 bases lining up with TRBD1. Germline V gives CDR1 MNHNS, CDR2 SASEGT. The CDR3 is 14 residues long. V was pared by 4 bases and J by 6 bases, with 5 bases of the junction left unmatched. The CDR3 loop is CASSGTGRIQPQHF. The CDR3 nucleotides are TGTGCCAGCAGTGGGACAGGGCGGATTCAGCCCCAGCATTTT.

The CDR3 sequence: CASRSWRGGKLFF. CDR3 coding DNA: TGTGCCAGCAGGTCCTGGAGGGGGGGAAAACTGTTTTTT. The rearrangement links TRBV28 to TRBJ1-4; possibly TRBD1 for D (6 bases). The CDR3 length is 13 residues. Trimming took off 6 bases at V and 10 bases at J, with 15 bases between the two ends. Germline V gene lookup returns CDR1 MDHEN and CDR2 SYDVKM.

This chain joins TRBV5-1 and TRBJ2-7; the D gene is possibly TRBD2 (6 bases). In germline, CDR1 is SGHRS, CDR2 YFSETQ. The CDR3 runs 14 residues. Trimming pared 2 bases from V and 2 bases from J, leaving 11 bases between. For the CDR3, the DNA is TGCGCCAGCAGCTTCCGGGACTTAACCTACGAGCAGTACTTC. Translated, it gives CASSFRDLTYEQYF. The whole variable domain, remainder taken from reference TRBV5-1 and TRBJ2-7, is KAGVTQTPRYLIKTRGQQVTLSCSPISGHRSVSWYQQTPGQGLQFLFEYFSETQRNKGNFPGRFSGRQFSNSRSEMNVSTLELGDSALYLCASSFRDLTYEQYFGPGTRLTVT.

This chain joins TRBV28 and TRBJ2-7; TRBD2 aligns across 11 bases. Germline lookup yields CDR1 MDHEN and CDR2 SYDVKM. V trimming: 5 bases; J trimming: 2 bases; junction bases outside the gene matches: 5. The CDR3 is 15 residues long. CDR3 nucleotide sequence: TGTGCCAGCAGTGCAACTAGCGGGGGCCCCTACGAGCAGTACTTC. This codes for CASSATSGGPYEQYF.

This clone has a handful of counts. A far larger clone differs by one base, so this is likely a read error. The missing conserved phenylalanine or tryptophan at the end of this CDR3 makes a read error likely. The rearrangement uses TRBV29-1 and TRBJ1-1; a possible D gene is TRBD1 (5 bases). There are 13 residues in the CDR3. The V end lost 4 bases, the J end lost 1 base, and 10 bases lay between the germline ends. Germline loops: CDR1 SQVTM, CDR2 ANQGSEA. CDR3 sequence: CSVGQGTNTEAFL. The CDR3 DNA follows: TGCAGCGTTGGGCAGGGTACGAACACTGAAGCTTTCTTG.

The CDR3 loop is CSVMLEETQYF. DNA of the CDR3: TGCAGCGTTATGCTAGAAGAGACCCAGTACTTC. This rearrangement joins TRBV29-1 to TRBJ2-5; D gene ambiguous. The V end was cut by 5 bases, the J end by 3 bases, with 7 bases between. CDR1 and CDR2 from the germline V gene are SQVTM and ANQGSEA. CDR3 length: 11 residues.

This clone was detected only a few times. Sequence at one end of the junction differs from germline and may be a read error. The V call is TRBV7-7, the J call TRBJ2-5, with 7 bases lining up with TRBD2. Germline CDR1 reads SSHAT; CDR2 reads FNYEAQ (reference sequence). The CDR3 is made up of 13 amino acids. CDR3 nucleotide sequence: TGTGCTAGCAGCTTAATGAGCGGGGCGACCCAGTACTTC. This encodes CASSLMSGATQYF.

The chain couples TRBV6-5 to TRBJ1-5, with a tentative D call TRBD1 (5 bases). The CDR3 is 15 residues long. Germline CDR1 MNHEY, CDR2 SVGAGI. Trimming shortened V by 6 bases and J by 1 base, and 13 bases separated the two germline ends. The DNA of the CDR3 is TGTGCCAGCAGAACGGGGGTAGAGAGCAATCAGCCCCAGCATTTT. Protein product: CASRTGVESNQPQHF.